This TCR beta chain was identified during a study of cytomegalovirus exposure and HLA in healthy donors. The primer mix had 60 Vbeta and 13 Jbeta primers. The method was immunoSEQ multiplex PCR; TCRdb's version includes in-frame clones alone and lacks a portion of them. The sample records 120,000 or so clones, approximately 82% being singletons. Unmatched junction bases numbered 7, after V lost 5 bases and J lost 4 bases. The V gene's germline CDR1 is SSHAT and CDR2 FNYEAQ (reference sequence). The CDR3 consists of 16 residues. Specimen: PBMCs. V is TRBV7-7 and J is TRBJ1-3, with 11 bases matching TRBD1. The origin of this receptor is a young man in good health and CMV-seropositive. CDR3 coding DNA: TGTGCCAGCAGCCCTGGACAGGGGGCAGGAGGAAACACCATATATTTT. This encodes CASSPGQGAGGNTIYF.